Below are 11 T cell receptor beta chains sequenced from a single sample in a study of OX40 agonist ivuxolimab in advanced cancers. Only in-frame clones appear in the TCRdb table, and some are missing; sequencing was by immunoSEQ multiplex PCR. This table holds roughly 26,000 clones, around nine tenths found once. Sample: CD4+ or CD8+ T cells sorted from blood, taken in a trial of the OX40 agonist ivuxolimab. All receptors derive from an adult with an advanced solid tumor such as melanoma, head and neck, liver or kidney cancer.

The DNA of the CDR3 is TGTGCCAGCAGCCTTTATGCGAGCTCCTACGAGCAGTACTTC. It specifies CASSLYASSYEQYF. This chain connects TRBV11-3 to TRBJ2-7; no clear D. This CDR3 comprises 14 residues. CDR1 is SGHNT, CDR2 YENEEA, per germline. V was cut by 5 bases and J by 0 bases, with 11 bases left in between.

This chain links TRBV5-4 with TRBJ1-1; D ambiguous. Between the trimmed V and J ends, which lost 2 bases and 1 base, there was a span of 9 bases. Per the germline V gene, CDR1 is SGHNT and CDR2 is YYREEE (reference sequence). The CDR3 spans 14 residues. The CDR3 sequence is CASSFGWSNTEAFF. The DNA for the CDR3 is TGTGCCAGCAGCTTCGGGTGGTCGAACACTGAAGCTTTCTTT.

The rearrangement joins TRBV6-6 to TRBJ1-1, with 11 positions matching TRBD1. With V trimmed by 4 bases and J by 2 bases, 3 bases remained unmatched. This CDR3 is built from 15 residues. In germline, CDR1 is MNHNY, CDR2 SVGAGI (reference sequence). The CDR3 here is CASSSDRGLNTEAFF. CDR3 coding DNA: TGTGCCAGCAGTTCGGACAGGGGGCTAAACACTGAAGCTTTCTTT.

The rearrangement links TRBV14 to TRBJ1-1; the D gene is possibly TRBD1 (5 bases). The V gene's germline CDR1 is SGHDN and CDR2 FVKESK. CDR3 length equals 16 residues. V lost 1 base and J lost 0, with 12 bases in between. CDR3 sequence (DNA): TGTGCCAGCAGCCAAGGTCTACAGGATATGAACACTGAAGCTTTCTTT. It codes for CASSQGLQDMNTEAFF.

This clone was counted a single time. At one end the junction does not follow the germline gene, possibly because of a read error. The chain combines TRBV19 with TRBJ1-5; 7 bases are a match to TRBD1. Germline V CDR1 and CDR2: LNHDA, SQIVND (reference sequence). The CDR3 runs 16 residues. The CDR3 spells CVSSSPRGNSNQPQHF. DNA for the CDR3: TGTGTCAGTAGTAGCCCCAGGGGGAATAGCAATCAGCCCCAGCATTTT.

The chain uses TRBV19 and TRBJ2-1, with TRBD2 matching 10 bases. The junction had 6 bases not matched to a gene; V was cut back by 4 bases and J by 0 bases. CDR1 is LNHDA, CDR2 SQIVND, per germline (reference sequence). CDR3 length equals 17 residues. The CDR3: CASSTTSGDSSYNEQFF. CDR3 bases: TGTGCCAGTAGTACCACTAGCGGGGACAGCTCCTACAATGAGCAGTTCTTC. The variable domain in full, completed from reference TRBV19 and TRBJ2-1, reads DGGITQSPKYLFRKEGQNVTLSCEQNLNHDAMYWYRQDPGQGLRLIYYSQIVNDFQKGDIAEGYSVSREKKESFPLTVTSAQKNPTAFYLCASSTTSGDSSYNEQFFGPGTRLTVL.

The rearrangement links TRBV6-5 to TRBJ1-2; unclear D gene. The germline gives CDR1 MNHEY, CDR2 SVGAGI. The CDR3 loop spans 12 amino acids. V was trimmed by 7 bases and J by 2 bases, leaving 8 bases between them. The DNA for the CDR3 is TGTGCCAGCAAAGGACTAAACTATGGCTACACCTTC. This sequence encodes CASKGLNYGYTF.

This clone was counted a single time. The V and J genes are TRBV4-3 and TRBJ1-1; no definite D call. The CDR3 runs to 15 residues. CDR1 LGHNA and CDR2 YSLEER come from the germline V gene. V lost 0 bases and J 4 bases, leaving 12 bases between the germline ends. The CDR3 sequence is CASSQDTADFTEAFF. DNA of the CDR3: TGCGCCAGCAGCCAAGATACGGCAGATTTCACTGAAGCTTTCTTT.

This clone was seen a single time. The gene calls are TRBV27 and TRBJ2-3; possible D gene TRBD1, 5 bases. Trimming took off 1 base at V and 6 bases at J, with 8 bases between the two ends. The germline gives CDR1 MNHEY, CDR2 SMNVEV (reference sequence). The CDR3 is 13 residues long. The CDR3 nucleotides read TGTGCCAGCAGTTTATTCCCAGGGGATACGCAGTATTTT. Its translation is CASSLFPGDTQYF.

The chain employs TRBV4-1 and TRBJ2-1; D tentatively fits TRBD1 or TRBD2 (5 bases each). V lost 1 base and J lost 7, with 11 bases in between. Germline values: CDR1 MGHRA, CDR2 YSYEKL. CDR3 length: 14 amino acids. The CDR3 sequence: CASSQVLGVNEQFF. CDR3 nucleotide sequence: TGCGCCAGCAGCCAAGTCCTGGGGGTAAATGAGCAGTTCTTC.

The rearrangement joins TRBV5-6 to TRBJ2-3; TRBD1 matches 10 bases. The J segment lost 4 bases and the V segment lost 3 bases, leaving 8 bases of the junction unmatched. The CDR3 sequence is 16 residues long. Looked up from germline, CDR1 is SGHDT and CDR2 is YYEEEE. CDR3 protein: CASSSSGTGVPDTQYF. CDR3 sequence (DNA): TGTGCCAGCAGCTCCTCCGGGACAGGGGTCCCAGATACGCAGTATTTT.